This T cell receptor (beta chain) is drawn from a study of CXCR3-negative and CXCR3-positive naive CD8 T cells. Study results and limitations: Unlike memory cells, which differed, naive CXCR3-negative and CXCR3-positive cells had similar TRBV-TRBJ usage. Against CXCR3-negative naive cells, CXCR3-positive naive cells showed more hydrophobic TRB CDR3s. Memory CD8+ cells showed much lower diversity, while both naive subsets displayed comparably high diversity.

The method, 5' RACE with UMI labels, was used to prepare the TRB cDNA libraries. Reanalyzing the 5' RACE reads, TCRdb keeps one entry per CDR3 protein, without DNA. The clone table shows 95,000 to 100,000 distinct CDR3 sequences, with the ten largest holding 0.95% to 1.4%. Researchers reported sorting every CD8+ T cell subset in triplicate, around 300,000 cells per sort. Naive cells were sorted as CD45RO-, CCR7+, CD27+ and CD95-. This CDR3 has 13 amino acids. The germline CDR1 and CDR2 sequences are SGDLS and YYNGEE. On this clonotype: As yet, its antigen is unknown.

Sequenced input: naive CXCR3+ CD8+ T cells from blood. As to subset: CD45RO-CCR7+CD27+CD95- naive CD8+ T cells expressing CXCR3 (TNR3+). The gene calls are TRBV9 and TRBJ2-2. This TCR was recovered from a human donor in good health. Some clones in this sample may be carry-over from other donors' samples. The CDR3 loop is CASSPENTGELFF.